This TCR beta chain stems from a study of blood T cell repertoires in COVID-19. Whole-study context: From T cells, B-cell-depleted T cells, or PBMCs came the material, which was cDNA or gDNA.

This CDR3 contains 11 residues. Trimming removed 2 bases at V and 8 bases at J, with 7 bases between. Germline loops: CDR1 GTSNPN, CDR2 SVGIG (reference sequence). TCRdb's copy holds only in-frame clones and misses some; the assay was immunoSEQ multiplex PCR. Of about 130,000 clones in the sample, about four fifths are singletons; the top ten hold 17%. The chain employs TRBV30 and TRBJ2-1; maybe TRBD2 (5 bases). The sequenced sample was peripheral blood. The receptor comes from a man aged 25-45 years with COVID-19, enrolled during active disease. The CDR3 is CAWSTGDEQFF. In DNA form, the CDR3 reads TGTGCCTGGAGTACCGGGGATGAGCAGTTCTTC. Complete variable domain (other parts from reference TRBV30 and TRBJ2-1): SQTIHQWPATLVQPVGSPLSLECTVEGTSNPNLYWYRQAAGRGLQLLFYSVGIGQISSEVPQNLSASRPQDRQFILSSKKLLLSDSGFYLCAWSTGDEQFFGPGTRLTVL.